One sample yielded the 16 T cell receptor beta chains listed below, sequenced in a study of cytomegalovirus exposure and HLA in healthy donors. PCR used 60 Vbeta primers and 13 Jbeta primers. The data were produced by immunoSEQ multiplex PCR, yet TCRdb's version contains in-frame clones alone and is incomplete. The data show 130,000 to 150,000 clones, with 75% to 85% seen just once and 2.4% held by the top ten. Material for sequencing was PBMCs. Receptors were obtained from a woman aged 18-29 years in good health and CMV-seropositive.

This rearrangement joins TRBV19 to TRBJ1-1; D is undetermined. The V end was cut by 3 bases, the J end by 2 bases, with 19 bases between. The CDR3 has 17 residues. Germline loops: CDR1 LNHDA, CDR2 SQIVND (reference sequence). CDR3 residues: CASSIGSYTTINTEAFF. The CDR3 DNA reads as TGTGCCAGTAGTATCGGCAGCTATACGACAATCAACACTGAAGCTTTCTTT.

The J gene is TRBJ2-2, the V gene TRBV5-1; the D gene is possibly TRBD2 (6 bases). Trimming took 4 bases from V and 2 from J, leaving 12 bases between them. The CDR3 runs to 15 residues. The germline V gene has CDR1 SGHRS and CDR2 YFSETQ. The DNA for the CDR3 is TGCGCCAGCAGCCCGGGGGACCTCAACACCGGGGAGCTGTTTTTT. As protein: CASSPGDLNTGELFF.

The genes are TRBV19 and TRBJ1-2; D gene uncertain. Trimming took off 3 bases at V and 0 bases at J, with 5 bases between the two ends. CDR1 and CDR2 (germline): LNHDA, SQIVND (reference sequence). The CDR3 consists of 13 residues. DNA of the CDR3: TGTGCCAGTAGTATGTCAGCTAACTATGGCTACACCTTC. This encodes CASSMSANYGYTF. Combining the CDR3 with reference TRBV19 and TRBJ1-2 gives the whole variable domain DGGITQSPKYLFRKEGQNVTLSCEQNLNHDAMYWYRQDPGQGLRLIYYSQIVNDFQKGDIAEGYSVSREKKESFPLTVTSAQKNPTAFYLCASSMSANYGYTFGSGTRLTVV.

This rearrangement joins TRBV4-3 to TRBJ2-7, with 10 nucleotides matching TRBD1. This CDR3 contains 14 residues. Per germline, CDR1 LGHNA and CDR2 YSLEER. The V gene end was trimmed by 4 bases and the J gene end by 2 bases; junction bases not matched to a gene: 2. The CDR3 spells CASSPGQGAYEQYF. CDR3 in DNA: TGCGCCAGCAGCCCAGGACAGGGGGCCTACGAGCAGTACTTC.

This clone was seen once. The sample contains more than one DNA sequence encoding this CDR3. The CDR3 protein is CSVDAGNTGELFF. The CDR3 nucleotides read TGCAGCGTTGATGCGGGGAACACCGGGGAGCTGTTTTTT. The chain employs TRBV29-1 and TRBJ2-2; D may be TRBD2 (5 bases). The CDR3 contains 13 residues. Germline values: CDR1 SQVTM, CDR2 ANQGSEA. Trimming shortened V by 3 bases and J by 1 base, and 6 bases separated the two germline ends.

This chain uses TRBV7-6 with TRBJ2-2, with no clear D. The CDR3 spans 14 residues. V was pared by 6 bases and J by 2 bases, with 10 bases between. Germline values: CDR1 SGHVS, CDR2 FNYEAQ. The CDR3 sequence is CASSDQDNTGELFF. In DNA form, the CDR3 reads TGTGCCAGCAGTGACCAGGATAACACCGGGGAGCTGTTTTTT.

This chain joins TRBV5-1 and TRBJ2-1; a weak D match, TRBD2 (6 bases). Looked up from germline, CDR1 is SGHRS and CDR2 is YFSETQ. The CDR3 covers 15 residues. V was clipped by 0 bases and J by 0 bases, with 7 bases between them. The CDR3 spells CASSLDSGSYNEQFF. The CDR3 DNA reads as TGCGCCAGCAGCTTGGATAGCGGCTCCTACAATGAGCAGTTCTTC.

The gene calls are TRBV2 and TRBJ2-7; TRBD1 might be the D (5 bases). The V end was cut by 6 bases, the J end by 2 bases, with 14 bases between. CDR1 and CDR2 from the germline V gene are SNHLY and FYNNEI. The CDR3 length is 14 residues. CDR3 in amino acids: CASSGRTNTYEQYF. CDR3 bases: TGTGCCAGCAGCGGACGGACAAACACCTACGAGCAGTACTTC.

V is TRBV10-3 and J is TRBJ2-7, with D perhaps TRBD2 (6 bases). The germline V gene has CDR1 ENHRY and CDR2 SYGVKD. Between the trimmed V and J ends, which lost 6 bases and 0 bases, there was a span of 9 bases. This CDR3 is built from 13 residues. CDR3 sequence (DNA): TGTGCCATCAGCGGAGGGTACTCCTACGAGCAGTACTTC. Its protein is CAISGGYSYEQYF.

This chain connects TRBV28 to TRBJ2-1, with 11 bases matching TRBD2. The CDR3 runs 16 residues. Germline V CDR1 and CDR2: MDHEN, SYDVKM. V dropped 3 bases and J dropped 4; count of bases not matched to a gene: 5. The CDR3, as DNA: TGTGCCAGCAGTTTGTCTAGCGGGGGGAAATACAATGAGCAGTTCTTC. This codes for CASSLSSGGKYNEQFF.

CDR3 amino acids: CASGLGRDTQYF. CDR3 bases: TGTGCTAGTGGTTTGGGTAGAGATACGCAGTATTTT. The chain links TRBV12-5 to TRBJ2-3; D is undetermined. V was shortened by 1 base and J by 5 bases, with 4 bases between the two germline ends. The CDR3 has 12 amino acids. CDR1 and CDR2 from the germline V gene are LGHNT and FRNRAP.

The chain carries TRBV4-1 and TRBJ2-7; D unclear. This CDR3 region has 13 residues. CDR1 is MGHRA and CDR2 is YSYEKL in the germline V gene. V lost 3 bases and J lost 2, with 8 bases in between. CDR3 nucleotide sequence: TGCGCCAGCAGCCATTTATTAGCCTACGAGCAGTACTTC. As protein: CASSHLLAYEQYF.

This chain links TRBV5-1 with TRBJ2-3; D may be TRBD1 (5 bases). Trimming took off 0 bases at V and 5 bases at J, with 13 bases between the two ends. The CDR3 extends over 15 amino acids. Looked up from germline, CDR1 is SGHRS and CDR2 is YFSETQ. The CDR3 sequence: CASSLGTMGIDTQYF. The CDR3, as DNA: TGCGCCAGCAGCTTGGGGACAATGGGGATAGATACGCAGTATTTT.

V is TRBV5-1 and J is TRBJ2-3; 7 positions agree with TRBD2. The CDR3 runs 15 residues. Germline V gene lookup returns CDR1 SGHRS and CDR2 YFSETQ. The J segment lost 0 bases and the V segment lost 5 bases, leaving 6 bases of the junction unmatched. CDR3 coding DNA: TGCGCCAGCAGGGTGAGCGGGACTAGCACAGATACGCAGTATTTT. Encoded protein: CASRVSGTSTDTQYF.

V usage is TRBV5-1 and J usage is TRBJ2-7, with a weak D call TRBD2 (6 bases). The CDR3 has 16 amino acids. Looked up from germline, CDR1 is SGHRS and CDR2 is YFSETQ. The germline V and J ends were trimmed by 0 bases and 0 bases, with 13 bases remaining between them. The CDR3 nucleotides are TGCGCCAGCAGCTTGGGGCGGGGAGTACCCTCCTACGAGCAGTACTTC. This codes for CASSLGRGVPSYEQYF.

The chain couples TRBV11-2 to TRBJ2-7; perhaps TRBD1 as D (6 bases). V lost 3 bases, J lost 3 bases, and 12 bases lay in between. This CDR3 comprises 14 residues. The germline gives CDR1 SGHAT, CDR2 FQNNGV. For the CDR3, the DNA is TGTGCCAGCAGCTTGATACAGGGTCTCTACGAGCAGTACTTC. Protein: CASSLIQGLYEQYF.